The source of this TCR beta chain is a study of T-cell memory formation after mild COVID-19. Study summary: TCR clusters were largely donor specific.

General study results and limits: CD4/CD8 balance held among clones contracting day 15 to 85, and later expanders leaned CD4+.

This clonotype was counted between two and nine times. The antigen is undetermined. The CDR3 runs 13 residues. CDR1 is MGHRA, CDR2 YSYEKL, per germline. J lost 2 bases, V lost 5 bases, and 2 bases had no gene match. TCRdb itself ran the 5' RACE reads through MiXCR, one entry per CDR3 protein. The sample lists about 310,000 distinct CDR3 sequences, roughly a fifth seen once, with more than 20% in the top ten. The material sequenced was PBMCs or a T cell subset sorted from them (not recorded which). This chain uses TRBV4-1 with TRBJ1-1; 7 bases map to TRBD1. This clonotype originated in a man younger than 35 who had mild COVID-19 (a few samples of this study predate the infection). Cell type and time point are not known. The CDR3 sequence is CASSDRENTEAFF. The DNA of the CDR3 is TGCGCCAGCAGCGACAGGGAAAACACTGAAGCTTTCTTT.